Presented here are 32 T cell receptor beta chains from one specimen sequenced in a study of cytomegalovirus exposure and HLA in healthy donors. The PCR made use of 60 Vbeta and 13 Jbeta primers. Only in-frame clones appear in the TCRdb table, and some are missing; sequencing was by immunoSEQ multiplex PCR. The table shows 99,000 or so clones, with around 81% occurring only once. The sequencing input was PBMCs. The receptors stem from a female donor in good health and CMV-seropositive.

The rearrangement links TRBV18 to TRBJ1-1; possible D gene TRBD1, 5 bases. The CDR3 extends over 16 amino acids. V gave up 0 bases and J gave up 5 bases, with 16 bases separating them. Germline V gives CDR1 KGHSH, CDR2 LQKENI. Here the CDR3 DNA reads TGTGCCAGCTCACCACCGGCTCTCGTGGCAGGGACTGAAGCTTTCTTT. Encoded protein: CASSPPALVAGTEAFF.

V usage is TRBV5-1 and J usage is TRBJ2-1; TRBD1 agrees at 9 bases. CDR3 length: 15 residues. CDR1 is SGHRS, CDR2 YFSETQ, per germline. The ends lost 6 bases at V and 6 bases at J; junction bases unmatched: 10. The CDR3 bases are TGCGCCAGCACCCAAGACAGGGGGGTTCGCAATGAGCAGTTCTTC. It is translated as CASTQDRGVRNEQFF.

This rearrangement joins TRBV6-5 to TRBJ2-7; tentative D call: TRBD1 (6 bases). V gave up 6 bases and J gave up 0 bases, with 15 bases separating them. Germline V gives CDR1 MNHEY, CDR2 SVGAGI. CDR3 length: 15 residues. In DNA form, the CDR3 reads TGTGCCAGCAGGCTAAGGGGGACACCCTCCTACGAGCAGTACTTC. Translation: CASRLRGTPSYEQYF.

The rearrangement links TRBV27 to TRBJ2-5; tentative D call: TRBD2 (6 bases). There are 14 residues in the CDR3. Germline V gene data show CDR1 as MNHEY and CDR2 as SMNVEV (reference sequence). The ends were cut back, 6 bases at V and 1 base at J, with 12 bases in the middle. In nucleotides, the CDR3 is TGTGCCAGCAGGGCGGGTAGCGGCCAAGAGACCCAGTACTTC. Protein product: CASRAGSGQETQYF.

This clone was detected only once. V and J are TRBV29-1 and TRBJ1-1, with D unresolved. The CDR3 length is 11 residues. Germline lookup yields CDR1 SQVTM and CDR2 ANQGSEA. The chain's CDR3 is CTGGGDTEAFF. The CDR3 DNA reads TGCACCGGAGGAGGTGATACTGAAGCTTTCTTT.

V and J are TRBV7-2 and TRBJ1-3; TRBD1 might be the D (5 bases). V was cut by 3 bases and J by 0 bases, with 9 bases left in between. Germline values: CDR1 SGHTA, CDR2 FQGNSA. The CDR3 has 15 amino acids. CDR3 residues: CASSFPTDSGNTIYF. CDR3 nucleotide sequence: TGTGCCAGCAGCTTCCCGACAGACTCTGGAAACACCATATATTTT. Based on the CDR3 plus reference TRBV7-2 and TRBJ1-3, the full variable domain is GAGVSQSPSNKVTEKGKDVELRCDPISGHTALYWYRQSLGQGLEFLIYFQGNSAPDKSGLPSDRFSAERTGGSVSTLTIQRTQQEDSAVYLCASSFPTDSGNTIYFGEGSWLTVV.

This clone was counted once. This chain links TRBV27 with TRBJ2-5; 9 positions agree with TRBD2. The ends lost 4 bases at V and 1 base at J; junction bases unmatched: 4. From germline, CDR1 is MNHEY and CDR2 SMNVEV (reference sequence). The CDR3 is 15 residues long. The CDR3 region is CASSSGLAVQETQYF. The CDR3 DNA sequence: TGTGCCAGCAGTTCGGGACTAGCAGTCCAAGAGACCCAGTACTTC.

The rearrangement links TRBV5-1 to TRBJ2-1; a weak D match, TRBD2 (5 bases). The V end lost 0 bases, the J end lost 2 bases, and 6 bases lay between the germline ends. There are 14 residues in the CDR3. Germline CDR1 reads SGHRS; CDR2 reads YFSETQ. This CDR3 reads CASSLDGAYNEQFF. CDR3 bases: TGCGCCAGCAGCTTGGACGGGGCCTACAATGAGCAGTTCTTC.

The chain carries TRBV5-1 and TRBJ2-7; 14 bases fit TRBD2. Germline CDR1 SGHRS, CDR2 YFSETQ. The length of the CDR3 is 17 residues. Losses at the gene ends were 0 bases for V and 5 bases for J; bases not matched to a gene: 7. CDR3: CASSLVGGTSGRNEQYF. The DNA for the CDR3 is TGCGCCAGCAGCTTGGTAGGAGGGACTAGCGGGAGAAACGAGCAGTACTTC. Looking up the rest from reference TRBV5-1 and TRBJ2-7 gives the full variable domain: KAGVTQTPRYLIKTRGQQVTLSCSPISGHRSVSWYQQTPGQGLQFLFEYFSETQRNKGNFPGRFSGRQFSNSRSEMNVSTLELGDSALYLCASSLVGGTSGRNEQYFGPGTRLTVT.

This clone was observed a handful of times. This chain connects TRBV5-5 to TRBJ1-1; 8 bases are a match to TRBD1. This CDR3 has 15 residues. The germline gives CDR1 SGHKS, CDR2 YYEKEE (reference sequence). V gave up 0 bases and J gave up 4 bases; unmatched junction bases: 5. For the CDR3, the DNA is TGTGCCAGCAGCTTGGCCGACAGGGGAATCACTGAAGCTTTCTTT. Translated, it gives CASSLADRGITEAFF.

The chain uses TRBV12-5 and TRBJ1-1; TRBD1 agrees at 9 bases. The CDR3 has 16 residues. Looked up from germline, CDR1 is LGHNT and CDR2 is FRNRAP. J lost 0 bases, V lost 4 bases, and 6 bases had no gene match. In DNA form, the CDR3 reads TGTGCTAGTGGTTCTGGGACAGGGTGGATGAACACTGAAGCTTTCTTT. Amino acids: CASGSGTGWMNTEAFF.

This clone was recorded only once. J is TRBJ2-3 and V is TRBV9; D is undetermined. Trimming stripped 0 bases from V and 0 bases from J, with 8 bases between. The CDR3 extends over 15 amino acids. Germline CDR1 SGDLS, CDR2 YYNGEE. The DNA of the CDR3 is TGTGCCAGCAGCGTAGAACTCCCTAGCACAGATACGCAGTATTTT. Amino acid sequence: CASSVELPSTDTQYF.

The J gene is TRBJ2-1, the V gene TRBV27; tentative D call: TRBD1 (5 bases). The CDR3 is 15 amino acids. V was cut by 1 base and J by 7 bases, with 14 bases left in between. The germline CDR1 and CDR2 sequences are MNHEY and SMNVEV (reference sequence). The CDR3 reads CASSLLVRAKNEQFF. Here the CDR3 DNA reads TGTGCCAGCAGTTTATTAGTCAGGGCTAAGAATGAGCAGTTCTTC.

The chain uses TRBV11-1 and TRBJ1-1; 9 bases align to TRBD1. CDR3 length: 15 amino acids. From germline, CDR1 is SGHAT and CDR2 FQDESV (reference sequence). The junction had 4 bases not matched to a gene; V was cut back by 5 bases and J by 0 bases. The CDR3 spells CASSKRTGVNTEAFF. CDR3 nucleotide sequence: TGTGCCAGCAGCAAAAGGACAGGGGTGAACACTGAAGCTTTCTTT.

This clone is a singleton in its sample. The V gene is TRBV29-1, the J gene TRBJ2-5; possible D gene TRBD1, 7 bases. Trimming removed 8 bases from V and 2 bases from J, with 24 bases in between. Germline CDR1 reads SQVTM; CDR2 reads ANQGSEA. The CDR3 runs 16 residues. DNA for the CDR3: TGCAGCATCGCGAGGGGGCTGGCCGGGGGACAAGAGACCCAGTACTTC. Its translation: CSIARGLAGGQETQYF. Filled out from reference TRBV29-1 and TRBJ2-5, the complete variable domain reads SAVISQKPSRDICQRGTSLTIQCQVDSQVTMMFWYRQQPGQSLTLIATANQGSEATYESGFVIDKFPISRPNLTFSTLTVSNMSPEDSSIYLCSIARGLAGGQETQYFGPGTRLLVL.

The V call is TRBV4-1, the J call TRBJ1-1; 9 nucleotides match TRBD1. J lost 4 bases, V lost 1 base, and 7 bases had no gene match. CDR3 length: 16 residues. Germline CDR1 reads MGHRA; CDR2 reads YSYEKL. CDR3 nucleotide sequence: TGCGCCAGCAGCCAAGCCCCCGGGACAGGGCTCACTGAAGCTTTCTTT. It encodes CASSQAPGTGLTEAFF.

CDR3 amino acids: CASSLGGEDYGYTF. CDR3 in DNA: TGTGCCAGCAGCTTGGGAGGGGAGGACTATGGCTACACCTTC. V is TRBV5-6 and J is TRBJ1-2, with D possibly matching TRBD1 (5 bases). This CDR3 contains 14 residues. Per germline, CDR1 SGHDT and CDR2 YYEEEE. The V end was cut by 0 bases, the J end by 3 bases, with 9 bases between.

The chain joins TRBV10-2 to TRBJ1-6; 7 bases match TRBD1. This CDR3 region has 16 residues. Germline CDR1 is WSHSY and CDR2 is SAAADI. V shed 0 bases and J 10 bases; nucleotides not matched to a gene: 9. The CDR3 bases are TGCGCCAGCAGTGAGTCTCCGACAGGGTCGGGCTCACCCCTCCACTTT. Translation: CASSESPTGSGSPLHF.

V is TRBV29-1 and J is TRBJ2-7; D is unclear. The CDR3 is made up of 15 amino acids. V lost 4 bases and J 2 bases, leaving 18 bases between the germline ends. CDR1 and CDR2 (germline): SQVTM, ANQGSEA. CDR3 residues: CSVGSVSQVPYEQYF. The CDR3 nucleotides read TGCAGCGTTGGGTCAGTTTCCCAAGTCCCCTACGAGCAGTACTTC.

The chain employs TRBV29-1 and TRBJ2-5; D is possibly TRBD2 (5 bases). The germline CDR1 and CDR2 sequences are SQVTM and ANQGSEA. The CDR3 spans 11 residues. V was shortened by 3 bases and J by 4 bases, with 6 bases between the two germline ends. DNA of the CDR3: TGCAGCGTTGAGGCGGGAGAGACCCAGTACTTC. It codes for CSVEAGETQYF.

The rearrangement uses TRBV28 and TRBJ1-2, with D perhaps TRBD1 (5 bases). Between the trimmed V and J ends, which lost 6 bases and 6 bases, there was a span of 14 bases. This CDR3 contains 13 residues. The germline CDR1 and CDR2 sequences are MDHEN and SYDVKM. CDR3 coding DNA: TGTGCCAGCAGCCTGGGGGGTATGGATGGCTACACCTTC. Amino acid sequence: CASSLGGMDGYTF.

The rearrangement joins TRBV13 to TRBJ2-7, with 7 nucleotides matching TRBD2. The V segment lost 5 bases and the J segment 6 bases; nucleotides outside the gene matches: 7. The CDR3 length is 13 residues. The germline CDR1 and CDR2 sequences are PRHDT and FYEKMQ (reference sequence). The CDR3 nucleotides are TGTGCCAGCAGCGCCAGCGGGGCCGCCGAGCAGTACTTC. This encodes CASSASGAAEQYF. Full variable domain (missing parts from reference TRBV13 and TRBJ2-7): AAGVIQSPRHLIKEKRETATLKCYPIPRHDTVYWYQQGPGQDPQFLISFYEKMQSDKGSIPDRFSAQQFSDYHSELNMSSLELGDSALYFCASSASGAAEQYFGPGTRLTVT.

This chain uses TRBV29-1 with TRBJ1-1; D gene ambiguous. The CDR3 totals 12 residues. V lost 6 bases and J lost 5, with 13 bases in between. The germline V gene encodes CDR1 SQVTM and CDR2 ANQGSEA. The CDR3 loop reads CSVAPGGTEAFF. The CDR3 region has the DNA TGCAGCGTCGCGCCCGGAGGGACTGAAGCTTTCTTT.

The CDR3 DNA sequence: TGCGCCAGCAGCCAGGGGGACATAGGGGATCAGCCCCAGCATTTT. It translates to CASSQGDIGDQPQHF. The chain recombines TRBV4-1 with TRBJ1-5, with TRBD1 as a possible D gene (6 bases). This CDR3 has 15 residues. Germline V lookup: CDR1 MGHRA, CDR2 YSYEKL. Trimming cost V 3 bases and J 5 bases, with 14 bases left between them.

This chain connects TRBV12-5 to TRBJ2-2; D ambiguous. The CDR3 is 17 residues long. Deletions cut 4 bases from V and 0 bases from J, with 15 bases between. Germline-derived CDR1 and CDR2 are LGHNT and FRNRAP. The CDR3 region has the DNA TGTGCTAGTGGTTCTTCAATCCTGGGCGCGAACACCGGGGAGCTGTTTTTT. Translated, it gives CASGSSILGANTGELFF. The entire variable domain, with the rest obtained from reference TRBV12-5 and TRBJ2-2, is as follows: DARVTQTPRHKVTEMGQEVTMRCQPILGHNTVFWYRQTMMQGLELLAYFRNRAPLDDSGMPKDRFSAEMPDATLATLKIQPSEPRDSAVYFCASGSSILGANTGELFFGEGSRLTVL.

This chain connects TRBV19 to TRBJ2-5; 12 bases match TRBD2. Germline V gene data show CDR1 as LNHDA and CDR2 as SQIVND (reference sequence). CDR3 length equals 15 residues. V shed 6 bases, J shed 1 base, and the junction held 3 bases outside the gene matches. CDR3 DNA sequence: TGTGCCAGTAGCCAGACTAGCGGGGGCCAAGAGACCCAGTACTTC. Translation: CASSQTSGGQETQYF.

This chain's CDR3 is CASSLVLAGGGSQETQYF. The CDR3 coding sequence is TGCGCCAGCAGCTTGGTTCTAGCGGGAGGAGGGAGCCAAGAGACCCAGTACTTC. The chain joins TRBV5-1 to TRBJ2-5; 11 nucleotides align to TRBD2. Trimming took 0 bases from V and 1 from J; bases not matched to a gene: 8. The CDR3 has 18 residues. CDR1 SGHRS and CDR2 YFSETQ come from the germline V gene.

The CDR3 DNA sequence: TGTGCCAGCAGCCAAAACCTACGCGTAGCGGTGGAGGGGACCCAGTACTTC. This translates into CASSQNLRVAVEGTQYF. This chain connects TRBV4-2 to TRBJ2-5; weak D call: TRBD2 (6 bases). The germline V gene has CDR1 LGHNA and CDR2 YNFKEQ. V lost 2 bases and J lost 7, with 23 bases in between. The CDR3 contains 17 residues.

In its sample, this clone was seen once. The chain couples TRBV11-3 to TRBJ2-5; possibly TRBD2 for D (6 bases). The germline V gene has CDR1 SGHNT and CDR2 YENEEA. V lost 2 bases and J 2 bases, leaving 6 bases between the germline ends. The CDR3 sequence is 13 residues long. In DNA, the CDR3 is TGTGCCAGCAGCTTAAGCGGGCAAGAGACCCAGTACTTC. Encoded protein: CASSLSGQETQYF. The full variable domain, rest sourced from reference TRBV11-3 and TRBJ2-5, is EAGVVQSPRYKIIEKKQPVAFWCNPISGHNTLYWYLQNLGQGPELLIRYENEEAVDDSQLPKDRFSAERLKGVDSTLKIQPAELGDSAVYLCASSLSGQETQYFGPGTRLLVL.

The CDR3 protein is CASSLNAGGEKLFF. Written as DNA, the CDR3 is TGTGCCAGCAGCTTGAACGCAGGGGGCGAAAAACTGTTTTTT. The chain links TRBV5-6 to TRBJ1-4, with 8 bases matching TRBD1. The CDR3 is 14 residues long. Germline V gene data show CDR1 as SGHDT and CDR2 as YYEEEE. The J segment lost 8 bases and the V segment lost 1 base, leaving 4 bases of the junction unmatched. Using reference TRBV5-6 and TRBJ1-4 for the parts outside the CDR3, the full variable domain is DAGVTQSPTHLIKTRGQQVTLRCSPKSGHDTVSWYQQALGQGPQFIFQYYEEEERQRGNFPDRFSGHQFPNYSSELNVNALLLGDSALYLCASSLNAGGEKLFFGSGTQLSVL.

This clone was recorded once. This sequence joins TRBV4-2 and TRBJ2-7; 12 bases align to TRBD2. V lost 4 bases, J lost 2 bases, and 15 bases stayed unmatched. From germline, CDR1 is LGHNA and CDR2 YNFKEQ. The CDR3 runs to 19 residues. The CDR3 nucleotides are TGTGCCAGCAGCCTACCGGGACTAGCGGGCCCCGAGGGACCCTACGAGCAGTACTTC. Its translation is CASSLPGLAGPEGPYEQYF.

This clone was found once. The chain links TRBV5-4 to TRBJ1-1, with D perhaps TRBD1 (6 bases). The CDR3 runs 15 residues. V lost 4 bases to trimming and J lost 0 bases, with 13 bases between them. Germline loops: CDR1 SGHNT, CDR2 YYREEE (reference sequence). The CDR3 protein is CASSAPKGVNTEAFF. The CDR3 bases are TGTGCCAGCAGCGCCCCCAAGGGGGTGAACACTGAAGCTTTCTTT.